Sequencing of this TCR beta chain was carried out in a study of blood T cells in healthy people across ages. Regarding the study as a whole: TCR beta diversity tracked closely with naive T cell percentage. Older age went with lower TCR beta diversity per million T cells, in a roughly linear way.

With respect to this clonotype: Its antigen is undetermined. One end of the junction fails to match germline, which may point to a read error.

At least 5.5 micrograms of total RNA were extracted per sample. The use of a sample-barcoded 5' primer and a J-beta primer mix characterized a second PCR of about 7 to 12 cycles. A single record per CDR3 protein comes from TCRdb applying MiXCR to the 5' RACE reads. The sample lists hundreds of thousands of distinct CDR3 sequences, about 56% occurring once. The germline V gene encodes CDR1 MNHNS and CDR2 SASEGT. There are 11 residues in the CDR3. Input material: blood. This sequence was found in a man in his forties in good health. The genes are TRBV6-1 and TRBJ2-7; D may be TRBD1 or TRBD2 (5 bases each). DNA for the CDR3: TGCGGGACCCTCAGCTCCTACGAGCAGTACTTC. Protein: CGTLSSYEQYF.